This TCR beta chain stems from a study of T cells expressing NK-cell markers. On the study more broadly: Sorted CD3+CD56+NKG2C+, CD3+CD56+NKG2C- and CD3+CD56-NKG2C+ T cells supplied TCR beta repertoires. One of the eight sequenced donors was seronegative, whereas the other seven were HCMV-seropositive.

TCRdb re-called the 5' RACE reads; every CDR3 protein appears as one record, without DNA. This listing includes roughly 430,000 distinct CDR3 sequences. Overall study results and limits: A range of about 1.0-8% of CD8+ T cells consisted of dominant NKG2C+ clonotypes in six donors.

In the case of this clonotype: Its target is unknown.

This CDR3 has 15 amino acids. CDR1 and CDR2 (germline): KGHSH, LQKENI. The sample taken for sequencing was blood T cells: a sorted CD56 or NKG2C T cell subset, CD4+ or CD8+ T cells, or bulk PBMC T cells (not recorded which). The V gene is TRBV18, the J gene TRBJ2-3; TCRdb returns TRBD1, unconfirmable since there is no DNA. The sequence was collected from a woman aged 18-69 years in good health. Here the CDR3 reads CASSSTGPGSDTQYF.